The T cell receptor (beta chain) under discussion was sequenced for a study of Ad26.COV2.S vaccination and SARS-CoV-2 variants. The assay was immunoSEQ multiplex PCR, and TCRdb's table has in-frame clones only and misses some. The sample carries some 290,000 clones, just over 85% recorded once. This clone appeared once. The length of the CDR3 is 13 residues. The V end lost 4 bases, the J end lost 0 bases, and 6 bases lay between the germline ends. The treatment was: about 20 received Ad26.COV2.S at low or high dose, single or two shots; about 5 received placebo; per-sample allocation not given. Material that was analyzed had been drawn on day 63 after the first vaccine or placebo injection.

The source was peripheral blood, collected in a trial of Ad26.COV2.S vaccine versus placebo. The TCR originated in a person aged 18-65 years who received the Ad26.COV2.S COVID-19 vaccine or a placebo. V usage is TRBV12-3 or TRBV12-4 and J usage is TRBJ1-1, with D perhaps matching TRBD1 (6 bases). The CDR3 DNA is TGTGCCAGCAGTTGGACAGTGAACACTGAAGCTTTCTTT. As protein: CASSWTVNTEAFF.